This note documents a single T cell receptor beta chain sequence. What it binds is not known. The CDR3 runs 14 residues. V lost 2 bases and J lost 0, with 6 bases in between. Germline lookup yields CDR1 SGHDT and CDR2 YYEEEE. TCRdb's table, derived via immunoSEQ multiplex PCR, lists solely in-frame clones and lacks some. The sample has approximately 640,000 clones; about 90% are singletons. This sample was included in a study of shared clonotypes between healthy human individuals. Regarding the study as a whole: Among donors, the sharing of clonotypes was expected to be influenced by sequencing depth. Donor scarcity curtailed the genetic and exposure-history diversity represented herein.

The material sequenced was memory CD8+ T cells from PBMCs. This sample's subset: CD45RO+ cells pooled with CCR7-negative TemRA cells. This chain links TRBV5-6 with TRBJ2-1; D ambiguous. The receptor was isolated from a man between 18 and 29 years old in good health. Some clones in this sample may be carry-over from other donors' samples. DNA for the CDR3: TGTGCCAGCAGCTTTCCAGGCTCCTACAATGAGCAGTTCTTC. Translation: CASSFPGSYNEQFF.